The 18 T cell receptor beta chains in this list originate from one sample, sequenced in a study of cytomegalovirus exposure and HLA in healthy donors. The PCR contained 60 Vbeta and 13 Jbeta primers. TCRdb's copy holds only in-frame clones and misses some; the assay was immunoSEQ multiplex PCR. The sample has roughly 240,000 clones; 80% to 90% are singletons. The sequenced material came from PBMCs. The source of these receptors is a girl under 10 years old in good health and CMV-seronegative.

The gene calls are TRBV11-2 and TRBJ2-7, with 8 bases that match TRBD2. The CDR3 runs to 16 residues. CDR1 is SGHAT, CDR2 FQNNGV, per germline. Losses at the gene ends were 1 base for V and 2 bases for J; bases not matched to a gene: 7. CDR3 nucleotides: TGTGCCAGCAGCTTAGCGGTTAGCGGGACTCCCTACGAGCAGTACTTC. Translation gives CASSLAVSGTPYEQYF.

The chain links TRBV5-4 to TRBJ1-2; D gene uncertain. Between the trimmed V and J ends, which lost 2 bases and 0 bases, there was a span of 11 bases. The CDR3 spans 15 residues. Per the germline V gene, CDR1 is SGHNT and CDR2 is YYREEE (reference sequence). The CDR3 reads CASSFPATSNYGYTF. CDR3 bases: TGTGCCAGCAGCTTCCCGGCGACATCTAACTATGGCTACACCTTC.

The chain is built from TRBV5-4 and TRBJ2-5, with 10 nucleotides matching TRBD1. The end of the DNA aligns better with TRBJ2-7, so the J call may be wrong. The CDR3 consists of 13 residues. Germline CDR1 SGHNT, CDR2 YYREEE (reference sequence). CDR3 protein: CASSSGQGYEQYF. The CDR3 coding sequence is TGTGCCAGCAGCTCGGGACAGGGGTACGAGCAGTACTTC.

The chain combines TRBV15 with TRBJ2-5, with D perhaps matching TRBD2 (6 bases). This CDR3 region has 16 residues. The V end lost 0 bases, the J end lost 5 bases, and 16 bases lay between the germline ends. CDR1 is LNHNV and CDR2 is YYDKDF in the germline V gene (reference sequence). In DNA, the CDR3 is TGTGCCACCAGCAGAGATCTTGGAGGGAGCATGGAGACCCAGTACTTC. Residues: CATSRDLGGSMETQYF.

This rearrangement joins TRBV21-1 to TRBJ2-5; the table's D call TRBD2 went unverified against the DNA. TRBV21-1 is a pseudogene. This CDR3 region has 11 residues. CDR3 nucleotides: TGTGCCAGCATCCGGGAGGAGACCCAGTACTTC. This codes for CASIREETQYF.

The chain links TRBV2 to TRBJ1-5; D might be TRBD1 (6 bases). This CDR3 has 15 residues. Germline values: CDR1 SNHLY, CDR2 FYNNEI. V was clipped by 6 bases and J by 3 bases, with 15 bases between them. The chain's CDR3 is CASRRGGQPNQPQHF. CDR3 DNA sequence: TGTGCCAGCAGGAGAGGAGGACAGCCCAATCAGCCCCAGCATTTT.

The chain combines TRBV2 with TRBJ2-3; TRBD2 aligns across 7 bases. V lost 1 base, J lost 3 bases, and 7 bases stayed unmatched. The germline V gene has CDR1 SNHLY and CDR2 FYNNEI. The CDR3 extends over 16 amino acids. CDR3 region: CASSEVGRGGTDTQYF. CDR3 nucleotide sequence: TGTGCCAGCAGTGAAGTGGGTCGGGGAGGGACAGATACGCAGTATTTT.

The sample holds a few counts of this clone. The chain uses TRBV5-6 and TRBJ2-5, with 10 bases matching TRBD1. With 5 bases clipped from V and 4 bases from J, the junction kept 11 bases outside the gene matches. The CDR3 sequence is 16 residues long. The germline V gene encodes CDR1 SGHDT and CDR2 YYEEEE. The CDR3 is CASSPAGTGVVETQYF. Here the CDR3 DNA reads TGTGCCAGCAGTCCGGCCGGGACAGGGGTGGTAGAGACCCAGTACTTC.

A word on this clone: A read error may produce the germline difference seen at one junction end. CDR3 in DNA: TGTGCCAGCAGACCCGGGACAGGGGCAGATTTT. Translation: CASRPGTGADF. The V gene is TRBV14, the J gene TRBJ1-3; 10 bases fit TRBD1. Germline V CDR1 and CDR2: SGHDN, FVKESK. The CDR3 sequence is 11 residues long.

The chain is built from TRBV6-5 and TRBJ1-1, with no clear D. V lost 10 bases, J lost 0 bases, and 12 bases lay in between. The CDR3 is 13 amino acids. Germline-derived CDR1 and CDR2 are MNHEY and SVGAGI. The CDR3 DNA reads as TGTGCCACCACCAGGTTAATGAACACTGAAGCTTTCTTT. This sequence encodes CATTRLMNTEAFF.

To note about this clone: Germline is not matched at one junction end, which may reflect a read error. In DNA form, the CDR3 reads TGCGCCAGCAGCCCTAACCGAGTAGGAGGCAACTTC. This sequence encodes CASSPNRVGGNF. V gene TRBV5-1 combines with J gene TRBJ2-7, with D possibly matching TRBD2 (5 bases). Germline V gene lookup returns CDR1 SGHRS and CDR2 YFSETQ. This CDR3 has 12 residues.

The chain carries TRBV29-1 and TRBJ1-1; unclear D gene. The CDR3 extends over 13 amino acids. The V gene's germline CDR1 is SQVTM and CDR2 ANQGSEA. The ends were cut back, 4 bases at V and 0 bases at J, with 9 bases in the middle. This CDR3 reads CSVGTAMNTEAFF. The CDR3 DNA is TGCAGCGTTGGTACTGCGATGAACACTGAAGCTTTCTTT.

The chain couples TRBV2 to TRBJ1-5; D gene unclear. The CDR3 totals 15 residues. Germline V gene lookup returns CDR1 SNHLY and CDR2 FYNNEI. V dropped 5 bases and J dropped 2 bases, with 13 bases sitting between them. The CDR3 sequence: CASSWELRGNQPQHF. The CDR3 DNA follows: TGTGCCAGCAGTTGGGAGCTACGGGGCAATCAGCCCCAGCATTTT.

This chain's CDR3 is CASSPRAGAYNEQFF. The CDR3 region has the DNA TGTGCCAGCAGCCCGAGAGCCGGGGCCTACAATGAGCAGTTCTTC. The rearrangement links TRBV11-3 to TRBJ2-1, with a possible D match to TRBD2 (5 bases). This CDR3 has 15 residues. V lost 5 bases and J 2 bases, leaving 13 bases between the germline ends. Germline assignment: CDR1 SGHNT and CDR2 YENEEA. Looking up the rest from reference TRBV11-3 and TRBJ2-1 gives the full variable domain: EAGVVQSPRYKIIEKKQPVAFWCNPISGHNTLYWYLQNLGQGPELLIRYENEEAVDDSQLPKDRFSAERLKGVDSTLKIQPAELGDSAVYLCASSPRAGAYNEQFFGPGTRLTVL.

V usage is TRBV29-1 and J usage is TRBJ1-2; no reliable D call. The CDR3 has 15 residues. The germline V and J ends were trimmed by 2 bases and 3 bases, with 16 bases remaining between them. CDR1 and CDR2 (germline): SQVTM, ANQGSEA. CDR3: CSVEWESHSYYGYTF. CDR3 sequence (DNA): TGCAGCGTTGAATGGGAGTCACACTCCTACTATGGCTACACCTTC.

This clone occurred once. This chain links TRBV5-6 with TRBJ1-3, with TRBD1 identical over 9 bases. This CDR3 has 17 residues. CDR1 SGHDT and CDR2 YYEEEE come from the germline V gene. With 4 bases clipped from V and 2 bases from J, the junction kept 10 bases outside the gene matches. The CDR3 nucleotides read TGTGCCAGCAGCGCCGGGACAGGGAGCGGGCCTGGAAACACCATATATTTT. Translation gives CASSAGTGSGPGNTIYF. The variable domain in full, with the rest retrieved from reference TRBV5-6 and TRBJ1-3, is DAGVTQSPTHLIKTRGQQVTLRCSPKSGHDTVSWYQQALGQGPQFIFQYYEEEERQRGNFPDRFSGHQFPNYSSELNVNALLLGDSALYLCASSAGTGSGPGNTIYFGEGSWLTVV.

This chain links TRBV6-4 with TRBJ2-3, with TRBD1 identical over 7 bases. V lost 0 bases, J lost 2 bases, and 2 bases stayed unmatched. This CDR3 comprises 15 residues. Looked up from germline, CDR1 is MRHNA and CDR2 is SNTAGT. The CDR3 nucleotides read TGTGCCAGCAGTGACTCCGGACAGGCCACAGATACGCAGTATTTT. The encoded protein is CASSDSGQATDTQYF.

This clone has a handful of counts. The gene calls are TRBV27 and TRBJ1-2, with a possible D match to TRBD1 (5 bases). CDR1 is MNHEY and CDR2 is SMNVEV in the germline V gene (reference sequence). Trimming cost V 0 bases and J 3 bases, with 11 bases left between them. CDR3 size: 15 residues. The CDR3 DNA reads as TGTGCCAGCAGTTTATCGGCGGGGGGACACTATGGCTACACCTTC. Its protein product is CASSLSAGGHYGYTF.